Listed below are T cell receptor beta chains from one sample, sequenced in a study of shared clonotypes between healthy human individuals. The assay was immunoSEQ multiplex PCR, and TCRdb's table has in-frame clones only and misses some. This sample has about 1.5 million clones, with 95% to 99% found just once. The sample was naive CD4+ T cells sorted from blood. The receptors originated from a man aged 30 to 45 in good health. Both conserved end residues are part of each CDR3. D genes are given only for firm matches. Size is omitted from some rows. Given values are once, few, many or a class for expanded clones.

v_call	clone_size	j_call	d_call	cdr3_aa	cdr3_nt
TRBV7-6	.	TRBJ2-7	TRBD2	CASSSRLAGDAYEQYF	TGTGCCAGCAGTTCCAGACTAGCGGGTGACGCCTACGAGCAGTACTTC
TRBV11-2	.	TRBJ2-1	.	CASTPSRTESSPRFF	TGTGCCAGCACCCCATCCCGGACAGAATCTAGTCCGAGGTTCTTC
TRBV5-1	.	TRBJ2-1	.	CASSLDAGVNEQFF	TGCGCCAGCAGCTTGGACGCAGGGGTAAATGAGCAGTTCTTC
TRBV5-1	.	TRBJ2-1	TRBD1	CASSKSGQGAGNEQFF	TGCGCCAGCAGCAAATCCGGACAGGGGGCAGGGAATGAGCAGTTCTTC
TRBV14	.	TRBJ1-2	TRBD1	CVSSLPGTEIYGYTF	TGTGTCAGCAGCCTCCCCGGGACAGAGATCTATGGCTACACCTTC
TRBV5-1	.	TRBJ2-7	.	CASSLGNKRTYEQYF	TGCGCCAGCAGCTTGGGTAACAAGAGAACCTACGAGCAGTACTTC
TRBV5-5	.	TRBJ2-5	.	CASSFPGAQETQYF	TGTGCCAGCAGCTTCCCAGGCGCGCAAGAGACCCAGTACTTC
TRBV6-5	.	TRBJ2-1	TRBD2	CASSSSGNYNEQFF	TGTGCCAGCAGTTCGAGCGGGAACTACAATGAGCAGTTCTTC
TRBV5-1	.	TRBJ2-7	.	CASSLEGISSYEQYF	TGCGCCAGCAGCTTGGAGGGCATCTCGTCCTACGAGCAGTACTTC
TRBV7-9	.	TRBJ2-1	.	CASSLDRRVHNEQFF	TGTGCCAGCAGCTTAGATCGGCGGGTGCACAATGAGCAGTTCTTC
TRBV4-3	.	TRBJ2-7	TRBD2	CASSQERTILAGGSYEQYF	TGCGCCAGCAGCCAAGAAAGGACAATTCTAGCGGGAGGCTCCTACGAGCAGTACTTC
TRBV6-1	.	TRBJ2-7	.	CASTSGPLTIYEQYF	TGTGCCAGCACGTCCGGACCCTTAACTATCTACGAGCAGTACTTC
TRBV6-6	.	TRBJ2-7	TRBD2	CASSYSGGSSYEQYF	TGTGCCAGCAGTTACTCAGGCGGGAGCTCCTACGAGCAGTACTTC
TRBV10-3	.	TRBJ1-4	TRBD1	CAISRDRASTNEKLFF	TGTGCCATCAGTCGGGACAGGGCCTCAACTAATGAAAAACTGTTTTTT
TRBV19	once	TRBJ1-5	.	CASTPTVGPGQPQHF	TGTGCCAGTACCCCGACAGTAGGCCCTGGTCAGCCCCAGCATTTT
TRBV27	.	TRBJ2-2	TRBD2	CASSFRLAGGPVTGELFF	TGTGCCAGCAGTTTTAGACTAGCGGGAGGGCCGGTCACCGGGGAGCTGTTTTTT
TRBV28	.	TRBJ1-5	.	CASSLEGSNQPQHF	TGTGCCAGCAGTTTGGAAGGTTCCAATCAGCCCCAGCATTTT
TRBV5-4	.	TRBJ1-2	TRBD1	CASSSQGAGGYTF	TGTGCCAGCAGCTCTCAGGGGGCTGGGGGCTACACCTTC
TRBV27	.	TRBJ2-5	.	CASSYPQGTQYF	TGTGCCAGCAGTTACCCTCAGGGGACCCAGTACTTC
TRBV28	once	TRBJ2-2	.	CASSDFHLLFF	TGTGCCAGCAGTGACTTCCACCTCCTGTTTTTT
TRBV11-1	.	TRBJ2-3	.	CASNLDRLTTDTQYF	TGTGCCAGCAACCTCGACAGGCTTACCACAGATACGCAGTATTTT
TRBV30	once	TRBJ2-5	TRBD2	CAWSALSSGRETQYF	TGTGCCTGGAGTGCACTTAGCAGCGGGAGAGAGACCCAGTACTTC
TRBV7-8	once	TRBJ2-1	TRBD2	CASSRTPLAGEGNEQFF	TGTGCCAGCAGCCGGACGCCCCTAGCGGGAGAAGGGAATGAGCAGTTCTTC
TRBV5-4	.	TRBJ2-3	.	CASSTGAGTRLSTDTQYF	TGTGCCAGCAGCACCGGCGCCGGGACACGTCTTAGCACAGATACGCAGTATTTT
TRBV25-1	.	TRBJ2-7	.	CASSEGQGRYEQYF	TGTGCCAGCAGTGAAGGGCAGGGAAGGTACGAGCAGTACTTC
TRBV7-6	.	TRBJ2-1	.	CASSLGDKNEQFF	TGTGCCAGCAGCTTAGGGGACAAAAATGAGCAGTTCTTC
TRBV5-1	.	TRBJ2-5	TRBD1	CASSFRGQETQYF	TGCGCCAGCAGCTTCAGGGGGCAAGAGACCCAGTACTTC
TRBV5-1	once	TRBJ2-5	TRBD2	CASSYPGLHGRETQYF	TGCGCCAGCAGCTATCCGGGACTACATGGGCGGGAGACCCAGTACTTC
TRBV19	.	TRBJ1-5	.	CASSIDGQSNQPQHF	TGTGCCAGTAGTATAGATGGTCAGAGCAATCAGCCCCAGCATTTT
TRBV28	.	TRBJ2-7	.	CASRLGRGRDNTYEQYF	TGTGCCAGCAGGCTCGGCCGGGGGCGGGATAACACCTACGAGCAGTACTTC
TRBV18	.	TRBJ2-5	.	CASSRSALGETQYF	TGTGCCAGCTCACGGTCTGCCCTCGGGGAGACCCAGTACTTC
TRBV7-8	.	TRBJ2-5	TRBD2	CASSLGQIAGVARGETQYF	TGTGCCAGCAGCTTAGGTCAAATAGCGGGAGTGGCCAGAGGAGAGACCCAGTACTTC
TRBV5-6	.	TRBJ1-2	.	CASSDSGQLLYGYTF	TGTGCCAGCAGCGATAGCGGACAGCTCCTCTATGGCTACACCTTC
TRBV2	.	TRBJ1-2	.	CASSGTGQHYGYTF	TGTGCCAGCAGTGGAACGGGACAACACTATGGCTACACCTTC
TRBV29-1	.	TRBJ2-6	.	CSVGSGANVLTF	TGCAGCGTCGGATCTGGGGCCAACGTCCTGACTTTC
TRBV6-1	.	TRBJ1-5	.	CASREDPREYNQPQHF	TGTGCCAGCCGAGAAGATCCCAGGGAATACAATCAGCCCCAGCATTTT
TRBV5-8	.	TRBJ1-1	.	CASRRLLGAEAFF	TGTGCCAGCAGAAGACTATTGGGGGCGGAAGCTTTCTTT
TRBV11-2	.	TRBJ1-1	.	CASSLWLNTEAFF	TGTGCCAGCAGCTTATGGCTGAACACTGAAGCTTTCTTT
TRBV27	.	TRBJ2-4	TRBD1	CASSYTNRGLAKNIQYF	TGTGCCAGCAGCTACACTAACAGGGGCCTAGCCAAAAACATTCAGTACTTC
TRBV29-1	.	TRBJ1-1	.	CSVAVLGRETEAFF	TGCAGCGTGGCCGTGTTGGGGAGGGAGACTGAAGCTTTCTTT
TRBV6-5	.	TRBJ2-1	TRBD2	CASSLAGDAYNEQFF	TGTGCCAGCAGCTTAGCGGGAGACGCCTACAATGAGCAGTTCTTC
TRBV6-1	.	TRBJ1-1	.	CASSHTGNTEAFF	TGTGCCAGCAGTCATACAGGGAACACTGAAGCTTTCTTT
TRBV28	.	TRBJ1-2	.	CASSLSGGGYTF	TGTGCCAGCAGTTTATCCGGAGGTGGCTACACCTTC
TRBV27	.	TRBJ2-7	.	CASSFGGRYEQYF	TGTGCCAGCAGTTTCGGGGGCCGCTACGAGCAGTACTTC
TRBV5-4	.	TRBJ1-2	.	CASSIVQGGYGYTF	TGTGCCAGCAGCATCGTTCAGGGCGGCTATGGCTACACCTTC
TRBV14	.	TRBJ1-2	TRBD1	CASSPTGGGFGYTF	TGTGCCAGCAGCCCGACAGGGGGCGGGTTTGGCTACACCTTC
TRBV9	.	TRBJ2-7	.	CASSPGQGPYEQYF	TGTGCCAGCAGCCCCGGGCAGGGCCCCTACGAGCAGTACTTC
TRBV5-1	.	TRBJ1-1	.	CASSLGPEVNTEAFF	TGCGCCAGCAGCTTGGGGCCTGAAGTGAACACTGAAGCTTTCTTT
TRBV2	.	TRBJ2-7	TRBD2	CASKRTTGGSYEQYF	TGTGCCAGCAAGAGAACTACGGGAGGGTCCTACGAGCAGTACTTC
TRBV5-1	once	TRBJ2-7	TRBD2	CASSYRLAGGPSQLEQYF	TGCGCCAGCAGTTATAGACTAGCGGGAGGGCCGTCCCAACTCGAGCAGTACTTC
TRBV19	.	TRBJ1-5	TRBD1	CATNRDRGNQPQHF	TGTGCCACGAACCGGGACAGGGGCAATCAGCCCCAGCATTTT